This TCR beta chain emerged from a study of CD8 T cells in Susac syndrome. Across the whole study: Blood was drawn from Susac syndrome patients while they were therapy-naive, on corticosteroids, or on intravenous immunoglobulin alone.

RNA in amounts of about 0.5 to 1 ug was reverse transcribed with random hexamers. TCRdb re-called the immunoSEQ multiplex PCR reads with MiXCR, one entry per CDR3 protein. Of about 190,000 distinct CDR3 sequences listed, roughly 94% are singletons. Trimming shortened V by 11 bases and J by 0 bases, and 16 bases separated the two germline ends. Germline V gene sequence: CDR1 SNHLY, CDR2 FYNNEI. There are 14 residues in the CDR3. Material for sequencing was CD8+ T cells from PBMCs. The TCR was taken from a human donor with Susac syndrome. The chain recombines TRBV2 with TRBJ2-5, with D perhaps matching TRBD2 (6 bases). The CDR3 region is CAHTPRGYQETQYF. CDR3 in DNA: TGTGCCCATACCCCCCGGGGGTACCAAGAGACCCAGTACTTC.